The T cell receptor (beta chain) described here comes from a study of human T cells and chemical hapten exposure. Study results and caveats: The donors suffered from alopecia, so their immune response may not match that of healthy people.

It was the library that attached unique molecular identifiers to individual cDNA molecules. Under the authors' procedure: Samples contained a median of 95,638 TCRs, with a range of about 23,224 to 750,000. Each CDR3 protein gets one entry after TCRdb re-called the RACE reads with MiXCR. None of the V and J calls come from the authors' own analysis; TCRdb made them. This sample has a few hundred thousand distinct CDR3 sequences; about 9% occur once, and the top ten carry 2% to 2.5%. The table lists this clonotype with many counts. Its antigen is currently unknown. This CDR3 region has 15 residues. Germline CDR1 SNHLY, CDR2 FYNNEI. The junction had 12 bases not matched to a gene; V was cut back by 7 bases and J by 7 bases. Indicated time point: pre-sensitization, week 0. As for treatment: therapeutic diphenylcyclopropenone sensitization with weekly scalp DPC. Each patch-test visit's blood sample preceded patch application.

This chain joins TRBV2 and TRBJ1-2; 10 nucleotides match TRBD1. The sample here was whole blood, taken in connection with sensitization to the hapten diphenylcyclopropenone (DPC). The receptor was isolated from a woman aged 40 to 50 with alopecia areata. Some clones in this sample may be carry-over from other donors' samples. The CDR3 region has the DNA TGTGCCAGCACCGACCCGAGACAGGGGGCGGTTGGCTACACCTTC. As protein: CASTDPRQGAVGYTF.